Listed here are 7 T cell receptor beta chains from one sample, sequenced in a study of cytomegalovirus exposure and HLA in healthy donors. The PCR had 60 Vbeta and 13 Jbeta primers. Generated by immunoSEQ multiplex PCR, the TCRdb table keeps only in-frame clones and is missing some. The sample carries some 190,000 clones, over 80% recorded once. Sequences were obtained from PBMCs. The origin of the receptors is a man aged 35 to 55 in good health and CMV-seronegative.

V gene TRBV4-3 combines with J gene TRBJ2-3; TRBD2 aligns across 14 bases. The CDR3 runs 19 residues. Trimming took 0 bases from V and 3 from J; bases not matched to a gene: 8. Germline CDR1 is LGHNA and CDR2 is YSLEER. DNA for the CDR3: TGCGCCAGCAGCCAAGAGTCTGGGACTAGCGGGAGTCTGACAGATACGCAGTATTTT. It yields the protein CASSQESGTSGSLTDTQYF.

This chain uses TRBV9 with TRBJ1-6, with TRBD1 identical over 9 bases. CDR1 and CDR2 from the germline V gene are SGDLS and YYNGEE. The trim removed 9 bases at V and 9 bases at J, leaving 13 bases unmatched. The CDR3 runs to 15 residues. CDR3 coding DNA: TGTGCCATAGGGGGAACGACAGGGGGGTTTTCACCCCTCCACTTT. It specifies CAIGGTTGGFSPLHF.

The chain recombines TRBV28 with TRBJ2-4, with TRBD2 matching over 10 bases. J lost 3 bases, V lost 7 bases, and 3 bases had no gene match. Germline CDR1 MDHEN, CDR2 SYDVKM. The CDR3 loop spans 14 amino acids. CDR3 coding DNA: TGTGCCAGCACCATAGCGGGAGGCAAAAACATTCAGTACTTC. Residues: CASTIAGGKNIQYF.

The V and J genes are TRBV6-1 and TRBJ2-1; the match to TRBD1 covers 8 bases. V lost 10 bases to trimming and J lost 7 bases; unmatched junction nucleotides: 12. The germline V gene has CDR1 MNHNS and CDR2 SASEGT. The length of the CDR3 is 14 residues. The CDR3 DNA sequence: TGTGCCACACAGGGGGTGTCACCCGGGAATGAGCAGTTCTTC. It codes for CATQGVSPGNEQFF.

V and J are TRBV9 and TRBJ2-5; 8 bases agree with TRBD2. This CDR3 has 15 amino acids. The V gene's germline CDR1 is SGDLS and CDR2 YYNGEE. Trimming took 3 bases from V and 2 from J; bases not matched to a gene: 6. The CDR3 nucleotides are TGTGCCAGCAGCGACCGAACTAGCGGACAAGAGACCCAGTACTTC. The encoded protein is CASSDRTSGQETQYF.

The chain links TRBV19 to TRBJ1-2; D ambiguous. V was clipped by 3 bases and J by 3 bases, with 11 bases between them. The CDR3 runs 14 residues. The germline gives CDR1 LNHDA, CDR2 SQIVND (reference sequence). The chain's CDR3 is CASSIAGFDYGYTF. The CDR3 DNA reads as TGTGCCAGTAGTATTGCGGGGTTCGACTATGGCTACACCTTC.

The rearrangement uses TRBV7-9 and TRBJ1-1, with 7 nucleotides matching TRBD1. V shed 6 bases and J 3 bases; nucleotides not matched to a gene: 4. In germline, CDR1 is SEHNR, CDR2 FQNEAQ (reference sequence). The CDR3 spans 13 residues. The CDR3 sequence: CASSVGQDTEAFF. CDR3 in DNA: TGTGCCAGCAGTGTTGGACAGGACACTGAAGCTTTCTTT.